The 4 T cell receptor beta chains listed next were all sequenced from one sample in a study of CD8 T cells in Susac syndrome. Random hexamers were used to reverse transcribe the RNA input (about 0.45 to 1 ug). TCRdb independently ran MiXCR on the immunoSEQ multiplex PCR reads; one entry per CDR3 protein. The sample yields about 300,000 distinct CDR3 sequences, 70% to 90% seen once. The sequenced material came from CD8+ T cells from PBMCs. The receptor set was obtained from a human donor with multiple sclerosis.

The chain uses TRBV2 and TRBJ2-7, with D maybe TRBD1 (7 bases). Germline lookup yields CDR1 SNHLY and CDR2 FYNNEI. Trimming pared 6 bases from V and 3 bases from J, leaving 18 bases between. CDR3 length: 15 residues. The CDR3 nucleotides read TGTGCCAGCAGGGAGGAGGGACAGCCGGACTACGAGCAGTACTTC. Translating gives CASREEGQPDYEQYF.

The chain couples TRBV20-1 to TRBJ2-1, with TRBD2 identical over 8 bases. The CDR3 has 15 amino acids. Germline V CDR1 and CDR2: DFQATT, SNEGSKA (reference sequence). V gave up 1 base and J gave up 8 bases; unmatched junction bases: 10. The DNA of the CDR3 is TGCAGTGCTAGAGGGGTAAGCGGGAGTCTCGATGAGCAGTTCTTC. Translated, it gives CSARGVSGSLDEQFF.

For this clonotype: The junction shows a germline mismatch at one end, possibly a read error. The chain recombines TRBV2 with TRBJ1-2; TRBD1 might be the D (5 bases). Germline CDR1 and CDR2: SNHLY and FYNNEI. This CDR3 comprises 14 residues. The CDR3 DNA is TGTGCCAGCAGCGAAGCCGGGACGGTCTATGGCTACACCTTC. Its protein is CASSEAGTVYGYTF.

This chain links TRBV13 with TRBJ2-5; D tentatively reads TRBD1 or TRBD2 (5 bases each). This CDR3 contains 15 residues. Germline-derived CDR1 and CDR2 are PRHDT and FYEKMQ (reference sequence). Trimming shortened V by 2 bases and J by 5 bases, and 15 bases separated the two germline ends. The DNA for the CDR3 is TGTGCCAGCAGCTTACGAGGGACCGCCTGGGAGACCCAGTACTTC. Residues: CASSLRGTAWETQYF.